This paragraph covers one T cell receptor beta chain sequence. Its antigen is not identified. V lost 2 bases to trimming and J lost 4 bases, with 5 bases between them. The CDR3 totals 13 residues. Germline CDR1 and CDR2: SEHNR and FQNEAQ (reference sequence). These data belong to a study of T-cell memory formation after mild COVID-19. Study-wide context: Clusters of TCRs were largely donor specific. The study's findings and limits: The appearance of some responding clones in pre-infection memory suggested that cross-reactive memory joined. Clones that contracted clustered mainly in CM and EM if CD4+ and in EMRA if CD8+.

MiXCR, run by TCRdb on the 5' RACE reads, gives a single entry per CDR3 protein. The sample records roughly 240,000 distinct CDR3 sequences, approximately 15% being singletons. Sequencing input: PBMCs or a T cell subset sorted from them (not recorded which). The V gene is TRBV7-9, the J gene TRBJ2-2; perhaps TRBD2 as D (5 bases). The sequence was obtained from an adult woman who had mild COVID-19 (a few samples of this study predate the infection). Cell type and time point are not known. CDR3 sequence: CASSLTSTGELFF. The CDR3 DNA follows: TGTGCCAGCAGCTTAACTAGCACCGGGGAGCTGTTTTTT.